This TCR beta chain comes out of a study of blood T cell repertoires in COVID-19. The protocol was immunoSEQ multiplex PCR, while the TCRdb copy is restricted to in-frame clones and leaves out a portion. The repertoire consists of about 150,000 clones, with around 85% occurring once and the leading ten covering 3% to 3.5%. This clone was counted once. The CDR3 runs 17 residues. V lost 2 bases and J lost 0; bases outside the gene matches: 6. In germline, CDR1 is MNHEY, CDR2 SVGEGT. The TCR comes from a woman of 80 years or more with acute or convalescent COVID-19. Sequenced sample: peripheral blood. V is TRBV6-2 or TRBV6-3 and J is TRBJ2-7, with TRBD2 matching over 11 bases. CDR3 coding DNA: TGTGCCAGCAGTTACGGGCTAGCGGGGGGCAGCTCCTACGAGCAGTACTTC. Protein product: CASSYGLAGGSSYEQYF.